Presented here are 18 T cell receptor beta chains from one specimen sequenced in a study of T-cell memory formation after mild COVID-19. TCRdb used MiXCR to reprocess the 5' RACE reads, holding one entry per CDR3 protein. The sample has over 95,000 distinct CDR3 sequences; around a fifth are singletons. Sequences were obtained from PBMCs or a T cell subset sorted from them (not recorded which). These receptors were collected from a man aged 18 to 30 who had mild COVID-19 (a few samples of this study predate the infection). Cell type and time point are not known.

This clonotype has a handful of counts. The chain joins TRBV5-1 to TRBJ2-7; no definite D call. CDR3 length: 18 residues. V was shortened by 0 bases and J by 0 bases, with 19 bases between the two germline ends. Germline CDR1 SGHRS, CDR2 YFSETQ. The CDR3, as DNA: TGCGCCAGCAGCTTGGCACTCACGTGGGGTGGTAGCTCCTACGAGCAGTACTTC. It yields the protein CASSLALTWGGSSYEQYF. The entire variable domain, with the rest obtained from reference TRBV5-1 and TRBJ2-7, is as follows: KAGVTQTPRYLIKTRGQQVTLSCSPISGHRSVSWYQQTPGQGLQFLFEYFSETQRNKGNFPGRFSGRQFSNSRSEMNVSTLELGDSALYLCASSLALTWGGSSYEQYFGPGTRLTVT.

This clonotype was seen more than once but under ten times. The rearrangement joins TRBV14 to TRBJ2-1; D gene ambiguous. The length of the CDR3 is 12 residues. The germline gives CDR1 SGHDN, CDR2 FVKESK. V was pared by 1 base and J by 9 bases, with 7 bases between. The CDR3 region is CASSQVWGEQFF. CDR3 in DNA: TGTGCCAGCAGCCAAGTTTGGGGTGAGCAGTTCTTC.

The chain links TRBV15 to TRBJ2-3; D is uncertain. Germline CDR1 LNHNV, CDR2 YYDKDF (reference sequence). V lost 1 base and J lost 2, with 10 bases in between. CDR3 length equals 15 residues. Here the CDR3 DNA reads TGTGCCACCAGCAGAGTAGACGATCCCACAGATACGCAGTATTTT. Translating it yields CATSRVDDPTDTQYF.

This clonotype appeared a few times. This chain links TRBV5-1 with TRBJ2-7, with 7 bases fitting TRBD1. Germline assignment: CDR1 SGHRS and CDR2 YFSETQ. With V trimmed by 1 base and J by 6 bases, 10 bases remained unmatched. This CDR3 comprises 15 residues. DNA of the CDR3: TGCGCCAGCAGCTTGTCGTTGGGGACAGACTCCGAGCAGTACTTC. Translated, it gives CASSLSLGTDSEQYF.

CDR3: CASSSGPLAEQYV. CDR3 sequence (DNA): TGTGCCAGCAGTTCAGGGCCCTTAGCCGAGCAGTACGTC. The rearrangement links TRBV28 to TRBJ2-7; D might be TRBD1 (5 bases). CDR3 length: 13 residues. Per germline, CDR1 MDHEN and CDR2 SYDVKM. V lost 4 bases and J 6 bases, leaving 13 bases between the germline ends.

V usage is TRBV5-6 and J usage is TRBJ1-1, with TRBD1 matching over 7 bases. The V segment lost 4 bases and the J segment 1 base; nucleotides outside the gene matches: 4. The CDR3 contains 14 residues. Germline assignment: CDR1 SGHDT and CDR2 YYEEEE. This CDR3 is CASSLAGGNTEAFF. DNA for the CDR3: TGTGCCAGCAGCCTTGCAGGGGGGAACACTGAAGCTTTCTTT.

This clonotype has a handful of counts. J is TRBJ2-5 and V is TRBV7-9; TRBD1 might be the D (6 bases). Trimming took 8 bases from V and 3 from J, leaving 22 bases between them. Germline V gene data show CDR1 as SEHNR and CDR2 as FQNEAQ (reference sequence). CDR3 length: 16 residues. CDR3 sequence (DNA): TGTGCCAGCGGGGCCAGGGGCCAACGCCTCGAAGAGACCCAGTACTTC. Its protein product is CASGARGQRLEETQYF.

This clonotype was counted a few times. V is TRBV27 and J is TRBJ2-7; possible D gene TRBD2, 6 bases. The length of the CDR3 is 15 residues. Trimming shortened V by 0 bases and J by 2 bases, and 11 bases separated the two germline ends. The V gene's germline CDR1 is MNHEY and CDR2 SMNVEV (reference sequence). CDR3 loop: CASSLSSAGTYEQYV. The CDR3 bases are TGTGCCAGCAGTTTATCGTCGGCGGGAACCTACGAGCAGTACGTC.

This clonotype came up a few times. This rearrangement joins TRBV6-2 or TRBV6-3 to TRBJ2-2, with 8 positions matching TRBD2. Unmatched junction bases numbered 1, after V lost 9 bases and J lost 1 base. Per the germline V gene, CDR1 is MNHEY and CDR2 is SVGEGT. The CDR3 loop spans 13 amino acids. The DNA for the CDR3 is TGTGCCAGTAGCGGGGTGAACACCGGGGAGCTGTTTTTT. Encoded protein: CASSGVNTGELFF.

The gene calls are TRBV20-1 and TRBJ2-5; 9 bases line up with TRBD2. Germline-derived CDR1 and CDR2 are DFQATT and SNEGSKA (reference sequence). This CDR3 contains 13 residues. V trimming: 5 bases; J trimming: 5 bases; junction bases outside the gene matches: 6. The CDR3 DNA reads as TGCAGTGCTCGGCGGGGGGGTAGGGAGACCCAGTACTTC. It yields the protein CSARRGGRETQYF.

The rearrangement uses TRBV20-1 and TRBJ2-2; D is unresolved. The CDR3 is 16 residues long. V shed 0 bases and J shed 2 bases, with 13 bases lying between them. Germline V gene data show CDR1 as DFQATT and CDR2 as SNEGSKA (reference sequence). Here the CDR3 DNA reads TGCAGTGCTAGAGATCCGTTGTCAGTAAACACCGGGGAGCTGTTTTTT. It codes for CSARDPLSVNTGELFF.

This clonotype was counted only a few times. V and J are TRBV7-9 and TRBJ2-5; D is possibly TRBD1 (5 bases). The CDR3 consists of 11 residues. V lost 4 bases to trimming and J lost 9 bases, with 9 bases between them. Germline assignment: CDR1 SEHNR and CDR2 FQNEAQ (reference sequence). The DNA of the CDR3 is TGTGCCAGCAGCTCCGTGGGGCCCCAGTACTTC. Its translation: CASSSVGPQYF.

The gene calls are TRBV4-1 and TRBJ2-1; TRBD1 aligns across 7 bases. J was trimmed by 0 bases and V by 4 bases; bases with no gene match: 6. CDR1 and CDR2 from the germline V gene are MGHRA and YSYEKL. This CDR3 has 16 amino acids. The CDR3 DNA reads TGCGCCAGCAGCCTACAGGGGTTGAGCTCCTACAATGAGCAGTTCTTC. It encodes CASSLQGLSSYNEQFF.

This clonotype was detected only a few times. The chain links TRBV4-2 to TRBJ1-6; D may be TRBD1 (6 bases). This CDR3 has 15 residues. The ends were cut back, 1 base at V and 7 bases at J, with 11 bases in the middle. The germline gives CDR1 LGHNA, CDR2 YNFKEQ. CDR3 in DNA: TGTGCCAGCAGCCAAGCACAGGGTCCGAATTCACCCCTCCACTTT. Residues: CASSQAQGPNSPLHF.

V and J are TRBV7-3 and TRBJ2-7; D call uncertain. V lost 5 bases and J lost 6, with 14 bases in between. Germline V lookup: CDR1 SGHTA, CDR2 FQGTGA. The CDR3 extends over 13 amino acids. DNA for the CDR3: TGTGCCAGCAGCCCGGGCGGTTCCGCCGAGCAGTACTTC. Residues: CASSPGGSAEQYF. Variable domain in full (rest from reference TRBV7-3 and TRBJ2-7): GAGVSQTPSNKVTEKGKYVELRCDPISGHTALYWYRQSLGQGPEFLIYFQGTGAADDSGLPNDRFFAVRPEGSVSTLKIQRTERGDSAVYLCASSPGGSAEQYFGPGTRLTVT.

This chain links TRBV7-3 with TRBJ2-5, with a weak D call TRBD1 (5 bases). Germline V gene lookup returns CDR1 SGHTA and CDR2 FQGTGA. Trimming stripped 2 bases from V and 6 bases from J, with 10 bases between. The CDR3 covers 13 residues. CDR3 in amino acids: CASSLEGHQTQYF. The CDR3 DNA reads TGTGCCAGCAGCTTAGAAGGACACCAGACCCAGTACTTC.

The chain couples TRBV5-1 to TRBJ2-1; 11 nucleotides line up with TRBD2. V shed 3 bases, J shed 8 bases, and the junction held 10 bases outside the gene matches. The CDR3 has 16 amino acids. Per germline, CDR1 SGHRS and CDR2 YFSETQ. CDR3 nucleotides: TGCGCCAGCAGCTCCACTAGCGGGGGACCCGGGGATGAGCAGTTCTTC. Amino acids: CASSSTSGGPGDEQFF.

In this sample, this clonotype turned up many times. The gene calls are TRBV12-3 or TRBV12-4 and TRBJ2-1; unclear D gene. CDR3 length: 11 amino acids. The V gene lost 3 bases and the J gene lost 8 bases, with 5 bases spanning the gap. The CDR3 DNA reads TGTGCCAGCAGTTTCGGAGATGAGCAGTTCTTC. As protein: CASSFGDEQFF.